The 15 T cell receptor beta chains below come from one sample, sequenced in a study of graft-versus-host responses after intestinal transplantation. Measured with immunoSEQ multiplex PCR; TCRdb has only the in-frame clones, and not every one. The repertoire includes tens of thousands of clones, roughly 95% of them detected once, and about 0.54% sits in the top ten. The specimen was PBMCs, collected 156 days after intestinal transplant. The receptors originated from a human patient who received an intestinal transplant, so some T cells may come from the graft donor.

The chain combines TRBV27 with TRBJ2-1, with D perhaps matching TRBD2 (6 bases). The germline CDR1 and CDR2 sequences are MNHEY and SMNVEV (reference sequence). Trimming took 5 bases from V and 6 from J, leaving 20 bases between them. The CDR3 length is 16 residues. CDR3 nucleotides: TGTGCCAGCAGTACCCCGGCGGGGTGGATTGGCAATGAGCAGTTCTTC. Amino acid sequence: CASSTPAGWIGNEQFF.

V usage is TRBV19 and J usage is TRBJ2-1, with D perhaps TRBD2 (6 bases). Trimming removed 1 base from V and 5 bases from J, with 9 bases in between. This CDR3 comprises 14 residues. Germline V gene lookup returns CDR1 LNHDA and CDR2 SQIVND (reference sequence). Here the CDR3 DNA reads TGTGCCAGTAGTATAGGGGGGGAACACAATGAGCAGTTCTTC. Translated, it gives CASSIGGEHNEQFF.

J is TRBJ1-1 and V is TRBV19, with 9 bases lining up with TRBD1. V shed 2 bases and J 0 bases; nucleotides not matched to a gene: 10. CDR1 is LNHDA and CDR2 is SQIVND in the germline V gene (reference sequence). The CDR3 extends over 18 amino acids. CDR3 sequence (DNA): TGTGCCAGTAGTATATTCCCACACACAGGGGGCTTGAACACTGAAGCTTTCTTT. Translating it yields CASSIFPHTGGLNTEAFF.

The CDR3 is CATSRGPGGMNTEAFF. The CDR3 nucleotides are TGTGCCACCAGCAGAGGGCCGGGAGGAATGAACACTGAAGCTTTCTTT. The V and J genes are TRBV15 and TRBJ1-1; D gene ambiguous. The ends were cut back, 1 base at V and 0 bases at J, with 12 bases in the middle. This CDR3 has 16 residues. CDR1 LNHNV and CDR2 YYDKDF come from the germline V gene (reference sequence).

The chain employs TRBV2 and TRBJ2-1; 11 bases are a match to TRBD2. The CDR3 covers 17 residues. Germline CDR1 reads SNHLY; CDR2 reads FYNNEI. J gave up 7 bases and V 10 bases, and 18 bases lay outside the gene matches. The DNA of the CDR3 is TGTGCCACCACCCTACTAGCGGGAGTTCTTGGTGGGAATGAGCAGTTCTTC. Translating it yields CATTLLAGVLGGNEQFF.

The chain links TRBV6-1 to TRBJ2-2, with D possibly TRBD1 on 5 matching bases. CDR3 length: 11 residues. Germline lookup yields CDR1 MNHNS and CDR2 SASEGT. Between the trimmed V and J ends, which lost 6 bases and 7 bases, there was a span of 6 bases. CDR3 nucleotides: TGTGCCAGCAGCAGGGACGGGGAGCTGTTTTTT. Protein sequence: CASSRDGELFF.

V usage is TRBV19 and J usage is TRBJ2-7; 9 bases match TRBD1. J gave up 3 bases and V 3 bases, and 3 bases lay outside the gene matches. CDR1 is LNHDA and CDR2 is SQIVND in the germline V gene (reference sequence). The CDR3 is made up of 14 amino acids. In nucleotides, the CDR3 is TGTGCCAGTAGTATGGGACAGGGTATCTACGAGCAGTACTTC. Protein: CASSMGQGIYEQYF.

The chain uses TRBV19 and TRBJ2-7, with D maybe TRBD2 (6 bases). The germline CDR1 and CDR2 sequences are LNHDA and SQIVND (reference sequence). V lost 5 bases, J lost 2 bases, and 13 bases lay in between. CDR3 length: 14 residues. CDR3 in amino acids: CASSPDGGTYEQYF. For the CDR3, the DNA is TGTGCCAGTAGTCCCGACGGAGGGACCTACGAGCAGTACTTC.

The rearrangement joins TRBV2 to TRBJ2-1; D tentatively fits TRBD1 or TRBD2 (6 bases each). Trimming stripped 8 bases from V and 0 bases from J, with 14 bases between. The V gene's germline CDR1 is SNHLY and CDR2 FYNNEI. This CDR3 spans 15 amino acids. CDR3 DNA sequence: TGTGCCAGCCGGAATGAGGGGGGCTCCTACAATGAGCAGTTCTTC. This gives the protein CASRNEGGSYNEQFF.

The V call is TRBV27, the J call TRBJ2-7; D is ambiguous. V gave up 2 bases and J gave up 1 base, with 6 bases separating them. Germline values: CDR1 MNHEY, CDR2 SMNVEV (reference sequence). The CDR3 consists of 13 residues. The CDR3 DNA sequence: TGTGCCAGCAGTTTAGGCCGATCCTACGAGCAGTACTTC. This gives the protein CASSLGRSYEQYF.

The chain recombines TRBV9 with TRBJ1-2; 7 bases match TRBD1. CDR3 size: 13 residues. The J segment lost 7 bases and the V segment lost 3 bases, leaving 6 bases of the junction unmatched. Germline CDR1 is SGDLS and CDR2 is YYNGEE. The CDR3 reads CASSAGGAVGYTF. The CDR3 nucleotides read TGTGCCAGCAGCGCAGGGGGGGCTGTTGGCTACACCTTC.

The chain employs TRBV6-1 and TRBJ1-4; perhaps TRBD1 as D (6 bases). This CDR3 contains 14 residues. Trimming cost V 9 bases and J 0 bases, with 11 bases left between them. Germline V lookup: CDR1 MNHNS, CDR2 SASEGT. The CDR3 is CASRRTATNEKLFF. The CDR3 DNA sequence: TGTGCCAGTAGACGGACAGCAACTAATGAAAAACTGTTTTTT.

The rearrangement links TRBV29-1 to TRBJ1-2; 9 nucleotides match TRBD1. CDR1 SQVTM and CDR2 ANQGSEA come from the germline V gene. The CDR3 runs to 13 residues. This chain's CDR3 is CSVPGQGNYGYTF. The CDR3 nucleotides read TGCAGTGTCCCGGGACAGGGAAACTATGGCTACACCTTC.

In DNA, the CDR3 is TGTGCTTGCTCCGGGGGTGGGAGTGAAAAACTGTTTTTT. This sequence encodes CACSGGGSEKLFF. The rearrangement links TRBV12-5 to TRBJ1-4; TRBD1 might be the D (5 bases). The CDR3 is made up of 13 amino acids. V dropped 11 bases and J dropped 7 bases, with 17 bases sitting between them. Per germline, CDR1 LGHNT and CDR2 FRNRAP.

The chain uses TRBV30 and TRBJ1-2; a weak D match, TRBD1 (5 bases). This CDR3 is 13 amino acids long. The V gene's germline CDR1 is GTSNPN and CDR2 SVGIG (reference sequence). The V end lost 0 bases, the J end lost 8 bases, and 13 bases lay between the germline ends. The chain's CDR3 is CAWSVGVQAGYTF. The CDR3 DNA is TGTGCCTGGAGTGTAGGAGTACAGGCAGGCTACACCTTC.